What follows are 5 T cell receptor beta chains derived from one specimen sequenced in a study of tumor and adjacent non-tumor tissue in lung cancer. RNA was extracted from bulk tissue without any cell sorting. A modified ARM-PCR protocol with three rounds of nested PCR amplified TCRbeta. One entry per CDR3 protein results from TCRdb running MiXCR on the multiplex PCR reads. The sample yields approximately 110,000 distinct CDR3 sequences, around 80% seen once. Sequenced input: lung tumor tissue. The receptors here all came from a woman aged 55-70 years with non-small cell lung cancer.

To note about this clonotype: One base away lies a much larger clone, so this may be a sequencing read error. V is TRBV5-1 and J is TRBJ1-1; D is ambiguous. V was cut by 4 bases and J by 2 bases, with 9 bases left in between. The CDR3 extends over 13 amino acids. The germline gives CDR1 SGHRS, CDR2 YFSETQ. The CDR3 DNA follows: TGCGCCAGCAGCATGGAGGACAACACTGAAGCTTTCTTT. Translating it yields CASSMEDNTEAFF.

This clonotype has more than one count but fewer than ten. J is TRBJ2-3 and V is TRBV5-5; the D gene could be TRBD1 or TRBD2 (5 bases each). Germline loops: CDR1 SGHKS, CDR2 YYEKEE (reference sequence). The CDR3 is 14 residues long. CDR3 residues: CISSLGPQWDTQYF. CDR3 in DNA: TGTATCAGCAGCTTGGGACCACAGTGGGATACGCAGTATTTT.

As concerns this clonotype: A much larger clone differs by one base, so this may be a read error. The genes are TRBV29-1 and TRBJ2-3, with D possibly matching TRBD2 (7 bases). Looked up from germline, CDR1 is SQVTM and CDR2 is ANQGSEA. The CDR3 covers 14 residues. The V end lost 5 bases, the J end lost 5 bases, and 17 bases lay between the germline ends. CDR3 in DNA: TGCAGCGTTAAGAGGGGGAGGGTGAGAGATACGCAGTATTTT. Translation gives CSVKRGRVRDTQYF.

As concerns this clonotype: The junction differs from germline at one of its ends, possibly a read error. This sequence joins TRBV11-3 and TRBJ1-1; D remains ambiguous. The CDR3 has 12 residues. Germline V CDR1 and CDR2: SGHNT, YENEEA. This CDR3 reads CASSFENIKASF. The CDR3 DNA sequence: TGTGCCAGCAGCTTCGAGAACATTAAAGCTTCCTTT.

This clonotype appeared many times. The rearrangement links TRBV19 to TRBJ2-3, with TRBD2 identical over 8 bases. Losses at the gene ends were 6 bases for V and 5 bases for J; bases not matched to a gene: 10. Germline V gene lookup returns CDR1 LNHDA and CDR2 SQIVND (reference sequence). The CDR3 consists of 15 residues. CDR3 protein: CASRSGTREGDTQYF. For the CDR3, the DNA is TGTGCCAGTAGATCCGGGACTAGGGAGGGAGATACGCAGTATTTT.